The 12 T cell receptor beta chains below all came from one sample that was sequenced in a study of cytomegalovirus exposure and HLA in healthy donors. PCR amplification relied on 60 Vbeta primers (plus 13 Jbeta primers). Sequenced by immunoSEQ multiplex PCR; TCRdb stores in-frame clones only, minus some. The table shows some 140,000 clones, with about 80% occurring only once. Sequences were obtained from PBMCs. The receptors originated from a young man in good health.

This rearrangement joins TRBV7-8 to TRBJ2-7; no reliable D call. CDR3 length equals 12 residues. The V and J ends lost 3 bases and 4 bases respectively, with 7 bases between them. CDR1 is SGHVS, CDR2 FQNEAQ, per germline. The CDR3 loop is CASSLRGYEQYF. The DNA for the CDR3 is TGTGCCAGCAGCTTGCGCGGTTACGAGCAGTACTTC.

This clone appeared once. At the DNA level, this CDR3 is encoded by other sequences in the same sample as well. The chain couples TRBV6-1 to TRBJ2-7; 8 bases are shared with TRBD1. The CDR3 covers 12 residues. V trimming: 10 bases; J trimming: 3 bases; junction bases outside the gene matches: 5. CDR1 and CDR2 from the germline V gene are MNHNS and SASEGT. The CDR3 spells CATGTGYYEQYF. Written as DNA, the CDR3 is TGTGCCACCGGGACAGGCTACTACGAGCAGTACTTC.

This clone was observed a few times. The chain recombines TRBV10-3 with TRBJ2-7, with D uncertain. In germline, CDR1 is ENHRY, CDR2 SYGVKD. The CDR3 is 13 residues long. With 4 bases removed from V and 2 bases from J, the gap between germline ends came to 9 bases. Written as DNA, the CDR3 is TGTGCCATCAGTGGTACGGGTCCCTACGAGCAGTACTTC. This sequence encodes CAISGTGPYEQYF.

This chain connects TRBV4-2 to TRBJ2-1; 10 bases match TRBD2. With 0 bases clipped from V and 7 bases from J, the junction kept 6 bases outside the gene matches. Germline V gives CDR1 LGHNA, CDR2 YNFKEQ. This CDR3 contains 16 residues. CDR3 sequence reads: CASSQDAASGSNEQFF. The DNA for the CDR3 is TGTGCCAGCAGCCAAGATGCGGCTAGCGGGAGTAATGAGCAGTTCTTC.

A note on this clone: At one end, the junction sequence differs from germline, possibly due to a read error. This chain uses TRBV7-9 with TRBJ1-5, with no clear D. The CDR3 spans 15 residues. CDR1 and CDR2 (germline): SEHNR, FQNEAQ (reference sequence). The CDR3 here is CSSSLGSSQNQPQHF. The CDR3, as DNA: TGTTCCAGCAGCTTAGGTTCTTCACAGAATCAGCCCCAGCATTTT.

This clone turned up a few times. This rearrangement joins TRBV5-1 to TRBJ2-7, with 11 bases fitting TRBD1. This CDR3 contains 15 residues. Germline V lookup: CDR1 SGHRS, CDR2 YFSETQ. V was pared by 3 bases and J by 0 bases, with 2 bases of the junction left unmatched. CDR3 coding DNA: TGCGCCAGCAGCTGGACAGGGGGCAGCTCCTACGAGCAGTACTTC. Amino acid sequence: CASSWTGGSSYEQYF.

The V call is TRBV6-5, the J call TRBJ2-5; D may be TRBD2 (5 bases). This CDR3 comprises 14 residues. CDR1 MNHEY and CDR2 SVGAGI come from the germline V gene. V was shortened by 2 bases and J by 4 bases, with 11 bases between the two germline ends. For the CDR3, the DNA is TGTGCCAGCAGTTACGGGAGACTTGGAGAGACCCAGTACTTC. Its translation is CASSYGRLGETQYF.

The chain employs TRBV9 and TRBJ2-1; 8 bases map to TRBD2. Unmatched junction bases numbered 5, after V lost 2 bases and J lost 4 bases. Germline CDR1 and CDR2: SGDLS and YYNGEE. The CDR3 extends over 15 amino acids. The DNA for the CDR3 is TGTGCCAGCAGCGTCGAGGGACTAGGTTACAATGAGCAGTTCTTC. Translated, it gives CASSVEGLGYNEQFF.

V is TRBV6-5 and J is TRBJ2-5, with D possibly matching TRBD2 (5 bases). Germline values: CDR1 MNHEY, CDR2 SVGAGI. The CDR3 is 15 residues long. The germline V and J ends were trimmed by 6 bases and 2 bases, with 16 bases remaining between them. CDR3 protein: CASREAAGWQETQYF. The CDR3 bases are TGTGCCAGCAGGGAGGCGGCAGGATGGCAAGAGACCCAGTACTTC.

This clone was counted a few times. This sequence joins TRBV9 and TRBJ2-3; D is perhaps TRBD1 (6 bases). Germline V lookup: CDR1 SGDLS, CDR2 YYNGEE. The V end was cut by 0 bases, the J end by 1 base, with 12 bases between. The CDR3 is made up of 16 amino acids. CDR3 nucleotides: TGTGCCAGCAGCGTAGGTGGGGGCCACGGCACAGATACGCAGTATTTT. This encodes CASSVGGGHGTDTQYF.

CDR3: CASSQERGIDEQYF. The DNA of the CDR3 is TGTGCCAGCAGCCAAGAGCGGGGCATCGACGAGCAGTACTTC. This chain joins TRBV4-2 and TRBJ2-7, with D possibly TRBD2 on 6 matching bases. This CDR3 is built from 14 residues. CDR1 is LGHNA and CDR2 is YNFKEQ in the germline V gene. The V gene lost 0 bases and the J gene lost 5 bases, with 11 bases spanning the gap.

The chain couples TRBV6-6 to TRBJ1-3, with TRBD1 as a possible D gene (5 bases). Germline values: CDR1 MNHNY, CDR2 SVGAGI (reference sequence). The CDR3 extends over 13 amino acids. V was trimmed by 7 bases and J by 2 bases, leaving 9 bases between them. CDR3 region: CASMGGTGNTIYF. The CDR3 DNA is TGTGCCAGCATGGGGGGGACTGGAAACACCATATATTTT.